These 21 T cell receptor beta chains share one sample of origin, sequenced in a study of blood T cell repertoires in COVID-19. TCRdb keeps only in-frame clones here, not all; method: immunoSEQ multiplex PCR. This sample carries some 260,000 clones, about 91% of them seen once, and the ten largest clones take under 8%. Sequenced material: peripheral blood. These receptors all stem from a woman under 40 with COVID-19, enrolled during active disease.

The chain carries TRBV7-2 and TRBJ1-2; weak D call: TRBD1 (5 bases). CDR1 and CDR2 from the germline V gene are SGHTA and FQGNSA. This CDR3 contains 16 residues. V gave up 0 bases and J gave up 3 bases, with 14 bases separating them. In DNA form, the CDR3 reads TGTGCCAGCAGCTTAGCGGACGTCCCGGGGGACTATGGCTACACCTTC. Protein product: CASSLADVPGDYGYTF. The complete variable domain, with remaining parts taken from reference TRBV7-2 and TRBJ1-2, reads GAGVSQSPSNKVTEKGKDVELRCDPISGHTALYWYRQSLGQGLEFLIYFQGNSAPDKSGLPSDRFSAERTGGSVSTLTIQRTQQEDSAVYLCASSLADVPGDYGYTFGSGTRLTVV.

This rearrangement joins TRBV4-1 to TRBJ2-7, with a weak D call TRBD1 (6 bases). The CDR3 totals 19 residues. V lost 3 bases, J lost 4 bases, and 28 bases lay in between. CDR1 is MGHRA and CDR2 is YSYEKL in the germline V gene. CDR3 in DNA: TGCGCCAGCAGCCACCAAGGTTGGCGGTCCGGGACAAGATCATACGAGCAGTACTTC. This translates into CASSHQGWRSGTRSYEQYF.

A remark on this clone: Within the sample, other DNA sequences also encode this same CDR3. V is TRBV11-2 and J is TRBJ2-1; D uncertain. The germline V and J ends were trimmed by 1 base and 0 bases, with 13 bases remaining between them. The CDR3 runs 17 residues. Germline V gene lookup returns CDR1 SGHAT and CDR2 FQNNGV. This CDR3 reads CASSLVFGTASYNEQFF. As DNA, the CDR3 is TGTGCCAGCAGCTTAGTCTTCGGCACAGCCTCCTACAATGAGCAGTTCTTC. Filled out from reference TRBV11-2 and TRBJ2-1, the complete variable domain reads EAGVAQSPRYKIIEKRQSVAFWCNPISGHATLYWYQQILGQGPKLLIQFQNNGVVDDSQLPKDRFSAERLKGVDSTLKIQPAKLEDSAVYLCASSLVFGTASYNEQFFGPGTRLTVL.

The chain recombines TRBV28 with TRBJ2-7; maybe TRBD1 (6 bases). CDR3 size: 14 residues. Per germline, CDR1 MDHEN and CDR2 SYDVKM. V gave up 6 bases and J gave up 2 bases, with 14 bases separating them. Here the CDR3 reads CASSIQGPTYEQYF. CDR3 sequence (DNA): TGTGCCAGCAGCATCCAGGGGCCTACCTACGAGCAGTACTTC.

This rearrangement joins TRBV7-6 to TRBJ1-6, with D hard to call. The V and J ends lost 1 base and 4 bases respectively, with 5 bases between them. The CDR3 spans 14 residues. Per germline, CDR1 SGHVS and CDR2 FNYEAQ. The CDR3 reads CASSLEQYNSPLHF. The CDR3 DNA reads as TGTGCCAGCAGCTTAGAACAGTATAATTCACCCCTCCACTTT.

V and J are TRBV6-5 and TRBJ1-1; D unclear. Trimming cost V 4 bases and J 11 bases, with 23 bases left between them. Looked up from germline, CDR1 is MNHEY and CDR2 is SVGAGI. The CDR3 covers 15 residues. The CDR3 reads CASSSPGPGLREAFF. The CDR3 DNA sequence: TGTGCCAGCAGTTCCCCAGGCCCGGGCCTAAGGGAGGCTTTCTTT.

The chain recombines TRBV7-9 with TRBJ2-1; 9 nucleotides agree with TRBD1. CDR3 length: 14 amino acids. The germline gives CDR1 SEHNR, CDR2 FQNEAQ (reference sequence). V was pared by 8 bases and J by 3 bases, with 5 bases of the junction left unmatched. CDR3 in DNA: TGTGCCAGCGGAGGACAGGGGATCTACAATGAGCAGTTCTTC. This gives the protein CASGGQGIYNEQFF. Full variable domain (outside the CDR3, taken from reference TRBV7-9 and TRBJ2-1): DTGVSQNPRHKITKRGQNVTFRCDPISEHNRLYWYRQTLGQGPEFLTYFQNEAQLEKSRLLSDRFSAERPKGSFSTLEIQRTEQGDSAMYLCASGGQGIYNEQFFGPGTRLTVL.

V gene TRBV7-9 combines with J gene TRBJ1-2, with a tentative D call TRBD1 (5 bases). Germline CDR1 is SEHNR and CDR2 is FQNEAQ (reference sequence). This CDR3 spans 15 amino acids. Trimming took 5 bases from V and 1 from J, leaving 14 bases between them. The CDR3 here is CASSPWQGNNYGYTF. The DNA of the CDR3 is TGTGCCAGCAGCCCCTGGCAGGGCAATAACTATGGCTACACCTTC.

The chain has TRBV9 and TRBJ2-2; 7 bases line up with TRBD1. The V segment lost 3 bases and the J segment 8 bases; nucleotides outside the gene matches: 10. The CDR3 runs 15 residues. Germline CDR1 reads SGDLS; CDR2 reads YYNGEE. As DNA, the CDR3 is TGTGCCAGCAGCGCCGGACAGGTATTCTCAGGGGAGCTGTTTTTT. This codes for CASSAGQVFSGELFF. Full variable domain (outside the CDR3, taken from reference TRBV9 and TRBJ2-2): DSGVTQTPKHLITATGQRVTLRCSPRSGDLSVYWYQQSLDQGLQFLIQYYNGEERAKGNILERFSAQQFPDLHSELNLSSLELGDSALYFCASSAGQVFSGELFFGEGSRLTVL.

On this clone: Other DNA sequences in this specimen translate into the identical CDR3. The rearrangement joins TRBV19 to TRBJ1-5; 9 positions agree with TRBD1. Germline CDR1 is LNHDA and CDR2 is SQIVND (reference sequence). V gave up 1 base and J gave up 2 bases; unmatched junction bases: 0. The CDR3 spans 15 residues. CDR3 DNA: TGTGCCAGTAGTATAGGGACAGGGGGCAATCAGCCCCAGCATTTT. Its translation is CASSIGTGGNQPQHF.

V and J are TRBV24-1 and TRBJ2-3; the match to TRBD2 covers 12 bases. The J segment lost 7 bases and the V segment lost 4 bases, leaving 14 bases of the junction unmatched. The CDR3 has 18 residues. Germline lookup yields CDR1 KGHDR and CDR2 SFDVKD. CDR3 sequence (DNA): TGTGCCACCAGTGACCCTGACTTAGGACTAGCGGGGCGTCATACGCAGTATTTT. This translates into CATSDPDLGLAGRHTQYF.

Comments on this clone: One junction end does not reproduce the germline sequence, and a read error may be involved. Other nucleotide sequences from this sample produce the same CDR3. The gene calls are TRBV18 and TRBJ1-6; D is unclear. The CDR3 runs to 14 residues. Germline values: CDR1 KGHSH, CDR2 LQKENI. The CDR3 sequence: CASSPQNTNSPLHF. Here the CDR3 DNA reads TGTGCCAGTTCACCACAGAACACGAATTCACCCCTCCACTTT.

This clone was picked up a small number of times. The chain recombines TRBV19 with TRBJ1-1, with TRBD1 matching 7 bases. CDR1 and CDR2 (germline): LNHDA, SQIVND (reference sequence). This CDR3 spans 13 amino acids. V gave up 6 bases and J gave up 0 bases; unmatched junction bases: 1. CDR3 in amino acids: CASRQGLNTEAFF. CDR3 nucleotide sequence: TGTGCCAGTAGACAGGGGCTGAACACTGAAGCTTTCTTT.

The J gene is TRBJ1-1, the V gene TRBV9, with 11 bases aligning to TRBD1. Trimming took 3 bases from V and 5 from J; bases not matched to a gene: 6. Germline V gene data show CDR1 as SGDLS and CDR2 as YYNGEE. The CDR3 is 15 residues long. The CDR3 sequence: CASSAYGTGGTEAFF. CDR3 bases: TGTGCCAGCAGCGCGTACGGGACAGGGGGTACTGAAGCTTTCTTT.

The rearrangement joins TRBV5-3 to TRBJ1-1, with TRBD1 matching 7 bases. TRBV5-3 is an ORF, with its function uncertain. V was pared by 4 bases and J by 0 bases, with 15 bases of the junction left unmatched. The CDR3 has 18 amino acids. CDR3 protein: CARSLLRDSDYMNTEAFF. CDR3 DNA sequence: TGTGCCAGAAGCCTACTCCGGGACAGCGACTACATGAACACTGAAGCTTTCTTT.

CDR3 residues: CASSIARNSPLHF. In DNA, the CDR3 is TGTGCCAGTAGTATTGCCCGGAATTCACCCCTCCACTTT. The gene calls are TRBV19 and TRBJ1-6; D remains unclear. Germline assignment: CDR1 LNHDA and CDR2 SQIVND (reference sequence). CDR3 length equals 13 residues. The V and J ends lost 3 bases and 7 bases respectively, with 7 bases between them.

The chain recombines TRBV12-3 or TRBV12-4 with TRBJ1-2; 7 bases align to TRBD1. V shed 10 bases and J 5 bases; nucleotides not matched to a gene: 7. This CDR3 is built from 12 residues. The chain's CDR3 is CATGTVVYGYTF. CDR3 in DNA: TGTGCCACCGGGACAGTCGTTTATGGCTACACCTTC.

This chain links TRBV5-4 with TRBJ2-3, with D possibly TRBD1 on 6 matching bases. Trimming removed 0 bases from V and 0 bases from J, with 17 bases in between. The CDR3 extends over 18 amino acids. CDR1 and CDR2 from the germline V gene are SGHNT and YYREEE (reference sequence). In DNA form, the CDR3 reads TGTGCCAGCAGCTTGGTGAGTTGGGGGCGACCAAGCACAGATACGCAGTATTTT. Protein product: CASSLVSWGRPSTDTQYF.

The rearrangement links TRBV2 to TRBJ1-6; D may be TRBD1 (6 bases). The CDR3 length is 18 residues. V dropped 5 bases and J dropped 5 bases, with 22 bases sitting between them. Germline values: CDR1 SNHLY, CDR2 FYNNEI. In DNA, the CDR3 is TGTGCCAGCAGTTCTAAACAGGGATTCTTAAGTAATAATTCACCCCTCCACTTT. Its translation: CASSSKQGFLSNNSPLHF.

CDR3 loop: CATSDRLAGGRNTGELFF. For the CDR3, the DNA is TGTGCCACCAGTGATAGGCTAGCGGGAGGTCGCAACACCGGGGAGCTGTTTTTT. The V call is TRBV24-1, the J call TRBJ2-2; 11 bases fit TRBD2. Losses at the gene ends were 3 bases for V and 2 bases for J; bases not matched to a gene: 7. Germline loops: CDR1 KGHDR, CDR2 SFDVKD. The CDR3 loop spans 18 amino acids.

This clone showed up just once. The V and J genes are TRBV19 and TRBJ2-1, with a possible D match to TRBD1 (6 bases). Per the germline V gene, CDR1 is LNHDA and CDR2 is SQIVND (reference sequence). The ends were cut back, 1 base at V and 1 base at J, with 11 bases in the middle. The CDR3 has 16 amino acids. CDR3 in amino acids: CASSIGWGHSYNEQFF. The DNA for the CDR3 is TGTGCCAGTAGTATAGGTTGGGGACATTCCTACAATGAGCAGTTCTTC.